Shown below are 18 T cell receptor beta chains from a single sample sequenced in a study of OX40 agonist ivuxolimab in advanced cancers. Produced via immunoSEQ multiplex PCR; TCRdb's table is partial and in-frame only. There are 80,000 to 95,000 clones in the sample; approximately 86% occur only once, and 1.5% to 2.5% lies in the top ten. Sequences were derived from CD4+ or CD8+ T cells sorted from blood, sampled in a trial of the OX40 agonist ivuxolimab. The receptors stem from an adult with an advanced solid tumor such as melanoma, head and neck, liver or kidney cancer.

V usage is TRBV4-3 and J usage is TRBJ1-2; a weak D match, TRBD1 (5 bases). The CDR3 covers 17 residues. CDR1 and CDR2 from the germline V gene are LGHNA and YSLEER. V was clipped by 0 bases and J by 3 bases, with 17 bases between them. CDR3 in amino acids: CASSQEAGARGHYGYTF. The CDR3 nucleotides read TGCGCCAGCAGCCAAGAAGCGGGCGCAAGGGGACACTATGGCTACACCTTC.

This clone showed up just a few times. The rearrangement joins TRBV11-3 to TRBJ2-7; D gene ambiguous. The CDR3 totals 14 residues. The V gene lost 5 bases and the J gene lost 1 base, with 12 bases spanning the gap. The germline V gene has CDR1 SGHNT and CDR2 YENEEA. CDR3 protein: CASSPNKGSYEQYF. The CDR3 coding sequence is TGTGCCAGCAGCCCCAACAAAGGGTCCTACGAGCAGTACTTC.

V and J are TRBV9 and TRBJ2-2, with D unclear. CDR1 and CDR2 (germline): SGDLS, YYNGEE. Deletions cut 3 bases from V and 4 bases from J, with 10 bases between. This CDR3 has 14 residues. As DNA, the CDR3 is TGTGCCAGCAGCGCCGACCCTAGCACCGGGGAGCTGTTTTTT. Amino acid sequence: CASSADPSTGELFF.

This clone has a single count. The genes are TRBV4-1 and TRBJ1-6; TRBD1 matches 8 bases. CDR1 is MGHRA, CDR2 YSYEKL, per germline. The CDR3 is made up of 15 amino acids. The V and J ends lost 2 bases and 10 bases, in that order; junction bases with no gene match: 7. The CDR3 here is CASSQFETGESPLHF. For the CDR3, the DNA is TGCGCCAGCAGCCAATTCGAGACAGGGGAGTCACCCCTCCACTTT.

CDR3: CASSRPQGCRNQPQHF. As DNA, the CDR3 is TGTGCCAGCAGCAGGCCCCAGGGCTGCAGGAATCAGCCCCAGCATTTT. The rearrangement joins TRBV21-1 to TRBJ1-5; the table assigns TRBD1, which was not confirmed against the DNA. TRBV21-1 is labeled a pseudogene. The CDR3 has 16 residues.

This rearrangement joins TRBV18 to TRBJ1-1; TRBD1 agrees at 10 bases. There are 16 residues in the CDR3. The V and J ends lost 5 bases and 5 bases, in that order; junction bases with no gene match: 11. Germline values: CDR1 KGHSH, CDR2 LQKENI. The CDR3 bases are TGTGCCAGCTCATACCGGGACAGGGGAACGTCAACTGAAGCTTTCTTT. It translates to CASSYRDRGTSTEAFF. The whole variable domain, filled in from reference TRBV18 and TRBJ1-1, reads NAGVMQNPRHLVRRRGQEARLRCSPMKGHSHVYWYRQLPEEGLKFMVYLQKENIIDESGMPKERFSAEFPKEGPSILRIQQVVRGDSAAYFCASSYRDRGTSTEAFFGQGTRLTVV.

This chain joins TRBV5-6 and TRBJ1-1; D gene unclear. The germline V gene encodes CDR1 SGHDT and CDR2 YYEEEE. The CDR3 has 13 residues. Trimming left V 1 base short and J 10 bases short, with 14 bases between. The CDR3 nucleotides read TGTGCCAGCAGCTTGTTACACAGCAGAGGAGCTTTCTTT. This translates into CASSLLHSRGAFF.

The chain joins TRBV18 to TRBJ2-5, with a possible D match to TRBD1 (6 bases). Looked up from germline, CDR1 is KGHSH and CDR2 is LQKENI. The CDR3 is made up of 14 amino acids. Trimming shortened V by 0 bases and J by 5 bases, and 10 bases separated the two germline ends. CDR3 sequence reads: CASSPPTGPETQYF. The CDR3 DNA follows: TGTGCCAGCTCACCACCGACAGGCCCGGAGACCCAGTACTTC.

This clone has just a few counts. The chain recombines TRBV6-6 with TRBJ1-5; D is undetermined. The CDR3 is 13 amino acids. Germline V gene sequence: CDR1 MNHNY, CDR2 SVGAGI (reference sequence). Trimming removed 3 bases at V and 6 bases at J, with 9 bases between. The CDR3 nucleotides read TGTGCCAGCAGTTATGAGGGTATTCAGCCCCAGCATTTT. It encodes CASSYEGIQPQHF.

This chain joins TRBV5-1 and TRBJ2-7; D uncertain. Looked up from germline, CDR1 is SGHRS and CDR2 is YFSETQ. V was clipped by 0 bases and J by 0 bases, with 7 bases between them. CDR3 length: 14 amino acids. The CDR3 region has the DNA TGCGCCAGCAGCTTGGATCCAGCCTCCTACGAGCAGTACTTC. This translates into CASSLDPASYEQYF.

The CDR3 DNA sequence: TGCGCCAGCAGCTTGGACGGGAGACGGATGAACACTGAAGCTTTCTTT. Translating it yields CASSLDGRRMNTEAFF. The chain combines TRBV5-1 with TRBJ1-1; D is undetermined. The CDR3 consists of 16 residues. CDR1 and CDR2 (germline): SGHRS, YFSETQ. V was trimmed by 0 bases and J by 0 bases, leaving 12 bases between them.

This rearrangement joins TRBV2 to TRBJ2-2; 9 bases map to TRBD2. V dropped 6 bases and J dropped 2; count of bases not matched to a gene: 4. Germline V lookup: CDR1 SNHLY, CDR2 FYNNEI. The CDR3 is 15 amino acids. The CDR3 region is CASSGAGGNTGELFF. CDR3 sequence (DNA): TGTGCCAGCAGCGGAGCGGGGGGCAACACCGGGGAGCTGTTTTTT.

The count of this clone is one. This chain joins TRBV28 and TRBJ2-1; possibly TRBD1 or TRBD2 for D (7 bases each). Germline lookup yields CDR1 MDHEN and CDR2 SYDVKM. V was shortened by 6 bases and J by 3 bases, with 21 bases between the two germline ends. The CDR3 contains 17 residues. In DNA, the CDR3 is TGTGCCAGCAGCCTTCCCGGGGGGACAGCAAACTACAATGAGCAGTTCTTC. Translated: CASSLPGGTANYNEQFF.

Written as DNA, the CDR3 is TGTGCCAGCTCAGCGCTTACGGGGACAGGGAACTACGAGCAGTACTTC. It is translated as CASSALTGTGNYEQYF. The gene calls are TRBV18 and TRBJ2-7; 9 positions match TRBD1. The CDR3 spans 16 residues. Germline assignment: CDR1 KGHSH and CDR2 LQKENI. V shed 5 bases and J 3 bases; nucleotides not matched to a gene: 11.

The chain recombines TRBV5-5 with TRBJ1-3, with D unclear. The CDR3 runs to 14 residues. CDR1 and CDR2 (germline): SGHKS, YYEKEE (reference sequence). CDR3 in DNA: TGTGCGAGCCGGGTGGGGAACTCTGGAAACACCATATATTTT. It translates to CASRVGNSGNTIYF.

The genes are TRBV2 and TRBJ1-5; D is ambiguous. V dropped 1 base and J dropped 0 bases, with 10 bases sitting between them. The CDR3 loop spans 16 amino acids. Germline V gene lookup returns CDR1 SNHLY and CDR2 FYNNEI. CDR3 protein: CASSEEEDYSNQPQHF. CDR3 nucleotides: TGTGCCAGCAGTGAAGAAGAGGATTATAGCAATCAGCCCCAGCATTTT. Looking up the rest from reference TRBV2 and TRBJ1-5 gives the full variable domain: EPEVTQTPSHQVTQMGQEVILRCVPISNHLYFYWYRQILGQKVEFLVSFYNNEISEKSEIFDDQFSVERPDGSNFTLKIRSTKLEDSAMYFCASSEEEDYSNQPQHFGDGTRLSIL.

A single count supports this clone. This chain joins TRBV5-1 and TRBJ1-1; D ambiguous. The CDR3 contains 16 residues. Trimming shortened V by 3 bases and J by 4 bases, and 19 bases separated the two germline ends. The germline V gene encodes CDR1 SGHRS and CDR2 YFSETQ. The CDR3 loop is CASSWPGSGKGTEAFF. The CDR3 DNA reads TGCGCCAGCAGCTGGCCCGGGTCGGGGAAAGGCACTGAAGCTTTCTTT.

This chain links TRBV4-1 with TRBJ2-5, with D possibly called TRBD1 or TRBD2 (5 bases each). CDR1 is MGHRA and CDR2 is YSYEKL in the germline V gene. The CDR3 has 14 residues. The V and J ends lost 4 bases and 5 bases respectively, with 14 bases between them. The CDR3 nucleotides read TGCGCCAGCAGCCCGCCGGAGAGGGGCGAGACCCAGTACTTC. Translated: CASSPPERGETQYF.